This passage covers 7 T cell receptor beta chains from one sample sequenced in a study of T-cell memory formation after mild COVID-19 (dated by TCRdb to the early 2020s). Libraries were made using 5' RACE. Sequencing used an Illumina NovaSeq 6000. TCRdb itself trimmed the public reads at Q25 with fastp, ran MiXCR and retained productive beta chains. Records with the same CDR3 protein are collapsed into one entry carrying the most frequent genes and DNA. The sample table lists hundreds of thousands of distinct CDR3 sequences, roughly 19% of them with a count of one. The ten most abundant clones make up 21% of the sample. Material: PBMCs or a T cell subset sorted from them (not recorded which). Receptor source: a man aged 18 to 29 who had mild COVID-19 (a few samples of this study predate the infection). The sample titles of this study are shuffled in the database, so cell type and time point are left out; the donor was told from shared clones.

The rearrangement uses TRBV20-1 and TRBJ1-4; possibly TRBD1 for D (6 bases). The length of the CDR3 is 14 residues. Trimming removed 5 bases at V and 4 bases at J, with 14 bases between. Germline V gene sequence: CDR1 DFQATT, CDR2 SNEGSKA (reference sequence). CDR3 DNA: TGCAGTGCTTCTCCGGGGGCAGATAATGAAAAACTGTTTTTT. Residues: CSASPGADNEKLFF.

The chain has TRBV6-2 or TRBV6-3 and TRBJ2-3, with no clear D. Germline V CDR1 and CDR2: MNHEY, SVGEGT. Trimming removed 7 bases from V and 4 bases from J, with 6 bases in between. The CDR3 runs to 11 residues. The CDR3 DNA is TGTGCCAGCACCCTAGCAGATACGCAGTATTTT. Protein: CASTLADTQYF.

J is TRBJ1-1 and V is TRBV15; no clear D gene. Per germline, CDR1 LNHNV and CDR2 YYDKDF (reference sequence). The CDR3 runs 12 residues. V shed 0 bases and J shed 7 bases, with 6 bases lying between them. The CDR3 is CATSRDGGEAFF. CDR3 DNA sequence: TGTGCCACCAGCAGAGATGGCGGTGAAGCTTTCTTT.

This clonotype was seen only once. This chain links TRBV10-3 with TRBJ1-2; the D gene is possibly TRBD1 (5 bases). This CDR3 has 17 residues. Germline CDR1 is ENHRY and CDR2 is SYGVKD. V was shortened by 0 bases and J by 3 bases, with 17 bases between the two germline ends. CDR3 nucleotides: TGTGCCATCAGTGAGTCTACAGGACACAGTTTGCACTATGGCTACACCTTC. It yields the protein CAISESTGHSLHYGYTF.

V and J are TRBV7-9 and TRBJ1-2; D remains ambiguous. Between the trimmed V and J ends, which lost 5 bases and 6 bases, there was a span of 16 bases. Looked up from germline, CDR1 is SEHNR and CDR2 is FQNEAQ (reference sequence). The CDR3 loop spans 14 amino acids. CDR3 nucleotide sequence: TGTGCCAGCAGCCAACGAGAACGGTGGGATGGCTACACCTTC. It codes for CASSQRERWDGYTF.

Here the CDR3 reads CASSSSRLATDTQYF. The CDR3 bases are TGCGCCAGCAGCTCATCTCGCCTAGCAACAGATACGCAGTATTTT. This chain links TRBV5-1 with TRBJ2-3; tentatively, D is TRBD2 (5 bases). In germline, CDR1 is SGHRS, CDR2 YFSETQ. The CDR3 loop spans 15 amino acids. Trimming removed 3 bases from V and 3 bases from J, with 14 bases in between.

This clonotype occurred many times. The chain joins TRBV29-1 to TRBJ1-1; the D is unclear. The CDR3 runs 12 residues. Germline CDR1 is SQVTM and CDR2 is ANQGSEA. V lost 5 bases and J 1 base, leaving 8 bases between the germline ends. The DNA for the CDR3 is TGCAGCGTTAGCCCTGGGAACACTGAAGCTTTCTTT. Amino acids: CSVSPGNTEAFF. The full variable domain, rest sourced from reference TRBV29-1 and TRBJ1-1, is SAVISQKPSRDICQRGTSLTIQCQVDSQVTMMFWYRQQPGQSLTLIATANQGSEATYESGFVIDKFPISRPNLTFSTLTVSNMSPEDSSIYLCSVSPGNTEAFFGQGTRLTVV.